A single TCR beta chain is shown here with its context. Since a much larger clone is just one base distant, this may be a read error. The data were obtained in a study of T cells in Graves' hyperthyroidism and ophthalmopathy. RNA transcripts gave rise to amplified TCR beta CDR3 regions. The HTBI primer set served for first-round RT-PCR of the TCR CDR3. Using its own MiXCR run on the multiplex PCR reads, TCRdb lists one record per CDR3 protein. Found here are under 400,000 distinct CDR3 sequences, around 20% of them singletons; the top ten hold over 40%. This CDR3 spans 16 amino acids. In germline, CDR1 is PRHDT, CDR2 FYEKMQ (reference sequence).

This TCR was recovered from a woman aged 50 to 60 with Graves' hyperthyroidism. This chain uses TRBV13 with TRBJ2-7, with 10 bases matching TRBD1. Sequencing was carried out using blood. In nucleotides, the CDR3 is TGTGCCAGCAGCCCACGACAGGGGGCGAGCTCCTACGGGCAGTACTTC. Protein sequence: CASSPRQGASSYGQYF.